This T cell receptor (beta chain) stems from a study of shared T cell receptors in the human thymus. Sequencing used immunoSEQ multiplex PCR; TCRdb keeps in-frame clones, though not all of them. Seen here are 700,000 or so clones, 80% to 90% observed once, and the top ten hold roughly 0.01%. This same sample was also part of a study on human thymus T cells. That work states: As related research reported, thymic repertoires overlapped highly among unrelated individuals.

The sequenced sample consisted of thymocytes. This TCR was sampled from a girl less than two years old with a congenital heart defect.

This chain's CDR3 is CASGIFGGTDQETQYF. Here the CDR3 DNA reads TGTGCCAGTGGAATATTCGGGGGAACAGACCAAGAGACCCAGTACTTC. The chain joins TRBV19 to TRBJ2-5; D might be TRBD2 (6 bases). The germline V gene has CDR1 LNHDA and CDR2 SQIVND (reference sequence). V was cut by 8 bases and J by 0 bases, with 19 bases left in between. The CDR3 loop spans 16 amino acids.